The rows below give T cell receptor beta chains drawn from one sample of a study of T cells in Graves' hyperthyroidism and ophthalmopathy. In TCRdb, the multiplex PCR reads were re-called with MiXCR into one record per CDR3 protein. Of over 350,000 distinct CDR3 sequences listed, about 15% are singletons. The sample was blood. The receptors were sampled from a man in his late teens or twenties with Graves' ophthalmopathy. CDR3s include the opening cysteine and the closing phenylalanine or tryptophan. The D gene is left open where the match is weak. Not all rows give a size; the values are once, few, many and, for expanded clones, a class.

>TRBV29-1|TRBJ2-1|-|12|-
TGCAGCGTTGGAGGGCCCGGCAATGAGCAGTTCTTC
CSVGGPGNEQFF
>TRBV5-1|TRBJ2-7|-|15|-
TGCGCCAGCAGCTTGGGGGGGGGCGGATCTCACGAGCAGTACTTC
CASSLGGGGSHEQYF
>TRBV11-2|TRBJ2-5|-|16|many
TGTGCCAGCAGGGTCGTGGACGGAGATCAGGGGGAGACCCAGTACTTC
CASRVVDGDQGETQYF
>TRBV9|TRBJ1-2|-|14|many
TGTGCCAGCAGCGCCTCCAAGGCCGCTTATGGCTACACCTTC
CASSASKAAYGYTF
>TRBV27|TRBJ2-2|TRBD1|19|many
TGTGCCAGCAGTTTATTGGGACAGGGGGAATTTGCGAACACCGGGGAGCTGTTTTTT
CASSLLGQGEFANTGELFF
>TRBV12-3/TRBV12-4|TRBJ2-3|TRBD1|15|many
TGTGCCAGCGCCAACGCCGGGACAGTCACAGATACGCAGTATTTT
CASANAGTVTDTQYF
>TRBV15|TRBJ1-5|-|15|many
TGTGCCACCAGCGGAGCCCCGGGTGACAATCAGCCCCAGCATTTT
CATSGAPGDNQPQHF
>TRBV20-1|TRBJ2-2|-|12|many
TGCAGTGCTTGGAGAAACACCGGGGAGCTGTTTTTT
CSAWRNTGELFF
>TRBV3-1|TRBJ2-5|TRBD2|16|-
TGTGCCAGCAGCCAAGGCGGACTAGCGGGATTGGAGACCCAGTACTTC
CASSQGGLAGLETQYF
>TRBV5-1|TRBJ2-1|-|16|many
TGCGCCAGCAGTCCCTATATAACGGAGACCTACAATGAGCAGTTCTTC
CASSPYITETYNEQFF
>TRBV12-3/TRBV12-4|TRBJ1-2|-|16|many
TGTGCCAGCAGTACGAAATCGGGACATACCAACTATGGCTACACCTTC
CASSTKSGHTNYGYTF
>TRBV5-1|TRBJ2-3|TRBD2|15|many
TGCGCCAGCAGTTACGAGCGGGGGTACACAGATACGCAGTATTTT
CASSYERGYTDTQYF
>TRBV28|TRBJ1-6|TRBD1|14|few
TGTGCCAGCAGGGATGGACAGGGGGTTTCTCCCCTCCACTTT
CASRDGQGVSPLHF
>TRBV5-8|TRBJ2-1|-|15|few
TGTGCCAGCACTGGGCCCAATTTAGTGGGTTTCGGACAGTTCTTC
CASTGPNLVGFGQFF
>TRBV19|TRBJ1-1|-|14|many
TGTGCCAGTAGCAAGATGAACAAAAACACTGAAGCTTTCTTT
CASSKMNKNTEAFF
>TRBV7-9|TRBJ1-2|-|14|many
TGTGCCAGCAGCTTAGGCGGGACCTTCTATGGCTACACCTTC
CASSLGGTFYGYTF
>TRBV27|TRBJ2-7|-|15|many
TGTGCCAGCAGTTTATCGGCCAGGGGAACCTACGAGCAGTACTTC
CASSLSARGTYEQYF
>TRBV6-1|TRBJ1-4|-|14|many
TGTGCCAGCAGGCCCGGGACAACTAATGAAAAACTGTTTTTT
CASRPGTTNEKLFF
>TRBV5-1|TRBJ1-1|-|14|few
TGCGCCAGCACCGCCGGGTCTCCGAACACTGAAGCTTTCTTT
CASTAGSPNTEAFF
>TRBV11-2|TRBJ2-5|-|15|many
TGTGCCAGCAGCTGGCTCCGGGACAACCAAGAGACCCAGTACTTC
CASSWLRDNQETQYF
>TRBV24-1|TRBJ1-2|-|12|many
TGTGCCACCAGTGAGGACGGCTATGGCTACACCTTC
CATSEDGYGYTF
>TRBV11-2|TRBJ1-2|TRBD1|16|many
TGTGCCAGCAGCTTAGGAAACAGGGGGCTTCCATATGGCTACACCTTC
CASSLGNRGLPYGYTF
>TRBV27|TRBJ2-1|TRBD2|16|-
TGTGCCAGCAGTCTCGGACTAGCGGGGGTCTCCAGTGAGCAGTTCTTC
CASSLGLAGVSSEQFF
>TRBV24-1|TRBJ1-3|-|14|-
TGTGCCACCAGTGATCCCAACGGAGGAAACACCATATATTTT
CATSDPNGGNTIYF
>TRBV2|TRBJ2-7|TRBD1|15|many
TGTGCCAGCACCAGGACCGGGACAGGTACCTACGAGCAGTACTTC
CASTRTGTGTYEQYF
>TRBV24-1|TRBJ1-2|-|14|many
TGTGCCACCAGCGGGACGGAGAGTAACTATGGCTACACCTTC
CATSGTESNYGYTF
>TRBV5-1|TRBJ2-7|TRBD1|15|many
TGCGCCAGCAGCAGTACAGGGGTCCTCTCCTACGAGCAGTACTTC
CASSSTGVLSYEQYF
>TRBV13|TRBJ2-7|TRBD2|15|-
TGTGCCAGCAGTCCTGGGATAGCGGGAGCCTCCGAGCAGTACTTC
CASSPGIAGASEQYF
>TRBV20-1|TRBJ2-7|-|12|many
TGCAGTGCTCGACTCAGCTCCTACGAGCAGTACTTC
CSARLSSYEQYF
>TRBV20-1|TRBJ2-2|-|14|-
TGCAGTGCTAGAGTGGGGGCGAACACCGGGGAGCTGTTTTTT
CSARVGANTGELFF
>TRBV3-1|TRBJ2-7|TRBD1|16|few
TGTGCCAGCAGCCAAGATAGACAGGGGGCCTTCTACGAGCAGTACTTC
CASSQDRQGAFYEQYF
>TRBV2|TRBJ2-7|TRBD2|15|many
TGTGCCAGCAGTGTCTGGCGGGAGGGCTCCTACGAGCAGTACTTC
CASSVWREGSYEQYF
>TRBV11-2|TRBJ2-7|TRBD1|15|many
TGTGCCAGCAGCTTAGCTGTTGGACAGGGCTACGAGCAGTACTTC
CASSLAVGQGYEQYF
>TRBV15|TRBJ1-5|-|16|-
TGTGCCACCAGCAGAGATCCACCCCTTAGCAATCAGCCCCAGCATTTT
CATSRDPPLSNQPQHF
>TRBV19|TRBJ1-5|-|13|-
TGTGCCAGTAGTATTGGATGGGATCAGCCCCAGCATTTT
CASSIGWDQPQHF
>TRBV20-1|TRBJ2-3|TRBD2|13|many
TGCAGTGCTAGGAATAGCGGGGGGGCCTTGGAGTATTTT
CSARNSGGALEYF
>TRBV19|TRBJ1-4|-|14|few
TGTGCCAGTAGAAAACAAGCAACTAATGAAAAACTGTTTTTT
CASRKQATNEKLFF
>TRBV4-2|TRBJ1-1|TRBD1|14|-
TGTGCCAGCAGCCAAGCAACAGGGGGCACTGAAGCTTTCTTT
CASSQATGGTEAFF
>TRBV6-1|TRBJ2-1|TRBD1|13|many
TGTGCCAGCAGTGGGGGACAGGGCTATGAGCAGTTCTTC
CASSGGQGYEQFF
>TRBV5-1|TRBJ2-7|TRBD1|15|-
TGCGCCAGCAGCTTGGCGGACAGGGGGCTATTGGAGCAGTACTTC
CASSLADRGLLEQYF
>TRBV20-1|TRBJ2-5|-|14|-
TGCAGTGCTAGAGATCAGGCTAATCAAGAGACCCAGTACTTC
CSARDQANQETQYF
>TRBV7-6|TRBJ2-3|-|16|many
TGTGCCAGCAGCCCGCACGCCCCGGGGGACACCTCTACGCAGTATTTT
CASSPHAPGDTSTQYF
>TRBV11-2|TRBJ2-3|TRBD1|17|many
TGTGCCAGCAGCTCTAACAGGGGATCCTCCCTCCAGGGTACGCAGTATTTT
CASSSNRGSSLQGTQYF
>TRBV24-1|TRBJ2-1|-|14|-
TGTGCCACCAGTGATACGACAGTTTACAATGAGCAGTTCTTC
CATSDTTVYNEQFF
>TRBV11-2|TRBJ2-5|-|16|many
TGTGCCAGCAGCTTAGAGGGCGGCCACCCTCAAGAGACCCAGTACTTC
CASSLEGGHPQETQYF
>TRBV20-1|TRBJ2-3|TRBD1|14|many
TGCAGTGCTAAAGGACAGGGGAATGCAGATACGCAGTATTTT
CSAKGQGNADTQYF
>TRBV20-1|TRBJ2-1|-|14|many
TGCAGTGCTGGTATTAGCGGTACCTACAATGAGCAGTTCTTC
CSAGISGTYNEQFF
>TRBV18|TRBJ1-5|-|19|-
TGTGCCAGCTCACCCAGCGGCATCCGCTCTGGTTATAGCAATCAGCCCCAGCATTTT
CASSPSGIRSGYSNQPQHF
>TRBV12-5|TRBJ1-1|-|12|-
TGTGCTAGTGGGGGCTTCGGCACTGAAGCTTTCTTT
CASGGFGTEAFF
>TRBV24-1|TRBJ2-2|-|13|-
TGTGCCACCTCTTCCCGGGGTACCGGGGAGCTGTTTTTT
CATSSRGTGELFF
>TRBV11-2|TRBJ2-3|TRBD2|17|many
TGTGCCAGCAGCTTGGGTATAGCGGGACTAGCTACAGATACGCAGTATTTT
CASSLGIAGLATDTQYF
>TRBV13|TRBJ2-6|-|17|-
TGTGCCAGCAGCTTAGGCCTGGGCAACTCTGGGGCCAACGTCCTGACTTTC
CASSLGLGNSGANVLTF
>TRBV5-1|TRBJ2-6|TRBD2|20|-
TGCGCCAGCAGTTTGACAGCACTAGCGGGGGGCCCGACCGCGGCCAACGTCCTGACTTTC
CASSLTALAGGPTAANVLTF
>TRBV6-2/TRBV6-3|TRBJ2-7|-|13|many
TGTGCCAGCAGTTGGACAGAGCGGAACGAGCAGTACTTC
CASSWTERNEQYF
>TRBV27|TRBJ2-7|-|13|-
TGTGCCAGCAGTTTACACCCAGGATACGAGCAGTACTTC
CASSLHPGYEQYF